The 26 T cell receptor beta chains listed next were all sequenced from one sample in a study of T cells after yellow fever vaccination (dated by TCRdb to between 2017 and 2020). Receptor libraries were prepared by 5' RACE. Sequencing relied on an Illumina HiSeq 2500. In-frame beta chains were kept once TCRdb had trimmed the public reads at Q25 with fastp and called clones with MiXCR. Each entry is one CDR3 protein sequence, shown with its most common DNA and genes. The sample table contains approximately 30,000 distinct CDR3 sequences; only one count was recorded for 3.5% to 5% of them. Clones ranked in the top ten supply just over 45% of the sample. Per the publication, the treatment or condition label means: live attenuated yellow fever vaccine strain. Sequences were derived from CD8+ T cells sorted from PBMCs, sampled 5 days after the yellow fever booster vaccination. The receptors originated from a man aged 30 to 45 who received the YFV17D yellow fever vaccine.

This clonotype was found many times. This sequence joins TRBV7-2 and TRBJ1-1, with D hard to call. Germline CDR1 reads SGHTA; CDR2 reads FQGNSA. CDR3 size: 15 residues. V shed 5 bases and J shed 0 bases, with 13 bases lying between them. Here the CDR3 reads CASSIYPGMNTEAFF. The CDR3 region has the DNA TGTGCCAGCAGCATTTACCCCGGTATGAACACTGAAGCTTTCTTT.

There are many counts of this clonotype. The J gene is TRBJ2-7, the V gene TRBV29-1; D unresolved. The CDR3 totals 13 residues. V lost 6 bases and J lost 0, with 12 bases in between. CDR1 is SQVTM, CDR2 ANQGSEA, per germline. In DNA form, the CDR3 reads TGCAGCGTCGGGTTGTTAGGCTCCTACGAGCAGTACTTC. It encodes CSVGLLGSYEQYF.

This clonotype has at least ten counts. This chain links TRBV15 with TRBJ2-3; TRBD1 matches at 7 bases. V gave up 9 bases and J gave up 1 base; unmatched junction bases: 1. The CDR3 has 12 amino acids. The germline V gene has CDR1 LNHNV and CDR2 YYDKDF (reference sequence). The CDR3 nucleotides read TGTGCCACTCAGGGGGGCACAGATACGCAGTATTTT. Protein sequence: CATQGGTDTQYF.

Notes on this clonotype: A read error may explain this, as a much larger clone is one base away. The gene calls are TRBV30 and TRBJ2-5; D might be TRBD2 (5 bases). This CDR3 is built from 14 residues. Germline V gene lookup returns CDR1 GTSNPN and CDR2 SVGIG (reference sequence). V was shortened by 0 bases and J by 5 bases, with 13 bases between the two germline ends. The CDR3 loop is CAWSVGASWETQYF. The CDR3 nucleotides are TGTGCCTGGAGTGTAGGCGCTAGCTGGGAGACCCAGTACTTC.

Within the sample, this clonotype is medium-sized. The chain links TRBV10-2 to TRBJ2-1; perhaps D is TRBD1 or TRBD2 (6 bases each). Trimming shortened V by 4 bases and J by 10 bases, and 8 bases separated the two germline ends. Looked up from germline, CDR1 is WSHSY and CDR2 is SAAADI. This CDR3 contains 11 residues. The DNA for the CDR3 is TGCGCCAGCAGTGTCGGGGGCGAGCAGTTCTTC. Translation gives CASSVGGEQFF.

This clonotype was found many times. This rearrangement joins TRBV20-1 to TRBJ2-1; maybe TRBD2 (6 bases). With 0 bases removed from V and 9 bases from J, the gap between germline ends came to 18 bases. The CDR3 covers 15 residues. Germline CDR1 DFQATT, CDR2 SNEGSKA (reference sequence). The CDR3 here is CSARDAGTSTGEQFF. The CDR3, as DNA: TGCAGTGCTAGAGATGCGGGGACGAGTACCGGTGAGCAGTTCTTC.

This clonotype was picked up many times. The chain uses TRBV11-2 and TRBJ2-7; D could derive from TRBD1 or TRBD2 (5 bases each). This CDR3 has 14 residues. Germline CDR1 and CDR2: SGHAT and FQNNGV. V lost 5 bases and J 2 bases, leaving 13 bases between the germline ends. The CDR3 DNA reads TGTGCCAGCAGCGGTCGGGACGGGGCCTACGAGCAGTACTTC. As protein: CASSGRDGAYEQYF.

This clonotype was recorded many times. The gene calls are TRBV7-8 and TRBJ2-1; D assignment may be TRBD1 or TRBD2 (7 bases each). In germline, CDR1 is SGHVS, CDR2 FQNEAQ. This CDR3 is built from 12 residues. The ends were cut back, 4 bases at V and 10 bases at J, with 11 bases in the middle. The CDR3, as DNA: TGTGCCAGCAGCTCAGGGGGGGGAGAGCAGTTCTTC. Protein product: CASSSGGGEQFF.

Many counts were recorded for this clonotype. As DNA, the CDR3 is TGTGCCAGCAGCGTAGCGGTGGTGACGGACGGTCCCTCTGGGGCCAACGTCCTGACTTTC. Its translation is CASSVAVVTDGPSGANVLTF. This chain connects TRBV9 to TRBJ2-6; D is unclear. There are 20 residues in the CDR3. Germline V gene data show CDR1 as SGDLS and CDR2 as YYNGEE. Trimming pared 0 bases from V and 0 bases from J, leaving 19 bases between.

This clonotype was counted many times. The rearrangement joins TRBV11-2 to TRBJ2-2; D is uncertain. The V end lost 3 bases, the J end lost 7 bases, and 6 bases lay between the germline ends. The CDR3 has 12 residues. CDR1 is SGHAT and CDR2 is FQNNGV in the germline V gene. The DNA for the CDR3 is TGTGCCAGCAGCTTTTATAGCGGGGAGCTGTTTTTT. Amino acids: CASSFYSGELFF.

This clonotype appeared once. This may arise from a read error, as a much more abundant clone is one base away. Since the CDR3 does not end with the conserved phenylalanine or tryptophan, this likely comes from a read error. The genes are TRBV9 and TRBJ2-7, with D unresolved. Germline assignment: CDR1 SGDLS and CDR2 YYNGEE. This CDR3 spans 13 amino acids. The germline V and J ends were trimmed by 2 bases and 2 bases, with 8 bases remaining between them. The CDR3 DNA reads TGTGCCAGCAGCGTCGGCTCCACCTACGAGCAGTACTAC. It is translated as CASSVGSTYEQYY.

This clonotype came up a few times. The CDR3 DNA follows: TGTGCCAGCAGCTTCGGGGGCACCGGGGAGCTGTTTTTT. Its protein product is CASSFGGTGELFF. The chain couples TRBV5-6 to TRBJ2-2, with D perhaps TRBD2 (6 bases). CDR3 length equals 13 residues. V gave up 2 bases and J gave up 4 bases, with 6 bases separating them. CDR1 and CDR2 from the germline V gene are SGHDT and YYEEEE.

This clonotype was seen repeatedly, ten times or more. The chain links TRBV6-5 to TRBJ2-1; 7 nucleotides match TRBD1. The CDR3 extends over 15 amino acids. Germline trimming cut 6 bases from V and 2 bases from J; bases unmatched to any gene: 7. Looked up from germline, CDR1 is MNHEY and CDR2 is SVGAGI. CDR3 bases: TGTGCCAGCAGCCGACAGGGCTTTGCCTACAATGAGCAGTTCTTC. This translates into CASSRQGFAYNEQFF.

This clonotype was recorded at least ten times. The V gene is TRBV9, the J gene TRBJ2-7, with D possibly TRBD2 on 5 matching bases. The CDR3 contains 14 residues. Trimming stripped 3 bases from V and 7 bases from J, with 17 bases between. The germline V gene has CDR1 SGDLS and CDR2 YYNGEE. The CDR3 nucleotides read TGTGCCAGCAGCGATGGAGGCGGTTCGGGAGAGCAGTACTTC. It specifies CASSDGGGSGEQYF.

This clonotype was seen many times. The DNA of the CDR3 is TGTGCCAGCAGCGGAGACCCCAATGAGCAGTTCTTC. This encodes CASSGDPNEQFF. The rearrangement joins TRBV7-9 to TRBJ2-1; no firm D call. Germline CDR1 and CDR2: SEHNR and FQNEAQ (reference sequence). Trimming took 5 bases from V and 6 from J, leaving 8 bases between them. The CDR3 spans 12 residues.

This clonotype has at least ten counts. CDR3 in DNA: TGTGCCAGTCATTCAGGGGTGATGTCCTACGAGCAGTACTTC. Translated: CASHSGVMSYEQYF. The V gene is TRBV5-5, the J gene TRBJ2-7, with D possibly being TRBD1 (6 bases). Germline V gives CDR1 SGHKS, CDR2 YYEKEE (reference sequence). The CDR3 spans 14 residues. V was cut by 8 bases and J by 1 base, with 16 bases left in between.

At least ten counts were recorded for this clonotype. The rearrangement uses TRBV2 and TRBJ2-1; 10 bases are a match to TRBD2. Germline CDR1 reads SNHLY; CDR2 reads FYNNEI. The junction had 10 bases not matched to a gene; V was cut back by 8 bases and J by 9 bases. This CDR3 region has 14 residues. DNA for the CDR3: TGTGCCAGCGGAACTAGCGGGACTTTACTTGAGCAGTTCTTC. Translating gives CASGTSGTLLEQFF.

This clonotype was counted at least ten times. The chain uses TRBV4-3 and TRBJ2-3; D unclear. The length of the CDR3 is 14 residues. The germline gives CDR1 LGHNA, CDR2 YSLEER. Trimming took off 1 base at V and 0 bases at J, with 5 bases between the two ends. The CDR3 region has the DNA TGCGCCAGCAGCCAAGGTTTTAGCACAGATACGCAGTATTTT. Amino acids: CASSQGFSTDTQYF.

Ten or more counts support this clonotype. The chain employs TRBV12-3 or TRBV12-4 and TRBJ2-1; 7 nucleotides match TRBD2. Losses at the gene ends were 8 bases for V and 5 bases for J; bases not matched to a gene: 9. The CDR3 sequence is 14 residues long. The CDR3 region has the DNA TGTGCCAGCTCAGGGCTAGCGGTACACAATGAGCAGTTCTTC. Translation gives CASSGLAVHNEQFF.

This clonotype was seen at least ten times. The chain is built from TRBV6-5 and TRBJ2-2; 9 bases align to TRBD2. The germline V gene has CDR1 MNHEY and CDR2 SVGAGI. V lost 5 bases and J lost 6; bases outside the gene matches: 10. The length of the CDR3 is 16 residues. CDR3 loop: CASSPNSGSLSGELFF. CDR3 sequence (DNA): TGTGCCAGCAGTCCTAATAGCGGGAGTTTATCCGGGGAGCTGTTTTTT.

This clonotype was detected many times. The rearrangement links TRBV5-1 to TRBJ2-1; perhaps D is TRBD1 or TRBD2 (5 bases each). CDR1 and CDR2 from the germline V gene are SGHRS and YFSETQ. The germline V and J ends were trimmed by 6 bases and 1 base, with 20 bases remaining between them. This CDR3 contains 17 residues. CDR3 coding DNA: TGCGCCAGCACCACTGGGGCCTGGACTGGGTCCTACAATGAGCAGTTCTTC. This gives the protein CASTTGAWTGSYNEQFF.

This clonotype was recorded at least ten times. CDR3 in amino acids: CASSLGQVLGEQYF. For the CDR3, the DNA is TGTGCCAGCAGCTTAGGCCAGGTCCTAGGCGAGCAGTACTTC. The V gene is TRBV7-8, the J gene TRBJ2-7, with D uncertain. The V end lost 1 base, the J end lost 6 bases, and 13 bases lay between the germline ends. Germline-derived CDR1 and CDR2 are SGHVS and FQNEAQ. This CDR3 spans 14 amino acids.

This CDR3 is CTCCPRWASGNRLDTQYF. CDR3 nucleotide sequence: TGTACCTGCTGTCCCCGTTGGGCTAGCGGGAACCGCCTAGATACGCAGTATTTT. The gene calls are TRBV12-3 or TRBV12-4 and TRBJ2-3; 9 positions agree with TRBD2. CDR3 size: 18 residues.

This clonotype was seen at least ten times. This chain links TRBV11-2 with TRBJ1-1; no firm D call. The germline gives CDR1 SGHAT, CDR2 FQNNGV. CDR3 length equals 14 residues. V gave up 1 base and J gave up 2 bases, with 8 bases separating them. CDR3 sequence (DNA): TGTGCCAGCAGCTTAGTAGGGAGCAACACTGAAGCTTTCTTT. Amino acids: CASSLVGSNTEAFF. Variable domain in full (rest from reference TRBV11-2 and TRBJ1-1): EAGVAQSPRYKIIEKRQSVAFWCNPISGHATLYWYQQILGQGPKLLIQFQNNGVVDDSQLPKDRFSAERLKGVDSTLKIQPAKLEDSAVYLCASSLVGSNTEAFFGQGTRLTVV.

This clonotype was seen repeatedly, ten times or more. The rearrangement links TRBV2 to TRBJ2-2; 9 nucleotides agree with TRBD2. The trim removed 9 bases at V and 0 bases at J, leaving 5 bases unmatched. The CDR3 totals 15 residues. The germline V gene has CDR1 SNHLY and CDR2 FYNNEI. CDR3 DNA: TGTGCCAGTGATACTAGCGGGTCGAACACCGGGGAGCTGTTTTTT. Protein sequence: CASDTSGSNTGELFF.

The sample holds many counts of this clonotype. J is TRBJ2-7 and V is TRBV29-1; TRBD2 matches 10 bases. The CDR3 contains 11 residues. V lost 3 bases and J lost 11; bases outside the gene matches: 4. Germline CDR1 is SQVTM and CDR2 is ANQGSEA. This chain's CDR3 is CSVDLAGDEYF. The CDR3 DNA is TGCAGCGTTGATCTAGCGGGAGATGAGTACTTC.